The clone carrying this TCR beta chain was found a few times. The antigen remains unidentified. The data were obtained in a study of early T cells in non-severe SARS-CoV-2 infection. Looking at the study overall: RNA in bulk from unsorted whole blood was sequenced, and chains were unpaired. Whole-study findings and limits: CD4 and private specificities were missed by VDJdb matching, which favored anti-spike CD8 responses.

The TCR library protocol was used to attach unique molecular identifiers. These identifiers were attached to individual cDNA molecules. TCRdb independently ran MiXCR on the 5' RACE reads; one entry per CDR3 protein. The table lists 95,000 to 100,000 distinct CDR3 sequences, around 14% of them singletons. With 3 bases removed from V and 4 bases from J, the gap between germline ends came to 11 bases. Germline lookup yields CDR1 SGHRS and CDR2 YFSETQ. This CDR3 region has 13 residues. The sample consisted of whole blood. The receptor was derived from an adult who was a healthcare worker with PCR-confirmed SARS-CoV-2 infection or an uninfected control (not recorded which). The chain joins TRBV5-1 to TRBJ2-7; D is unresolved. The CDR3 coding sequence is TGCGCCAGCAGCTCTCTGACCGGATACGAGCAGTACTTC. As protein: CASSSLTGYEQYF.